These 8 T cell receptor beta chains were sequenced from one sample in a study of T cell responses to AZD1222 COVID-19 vaccine. Here immunoSEQ multiplex PCR was the method, and the copy in TCRdb shows in-frame clones only, minus some. The sample consists of more than 150,000 clones, roughly 93% of them appearing once. The starting material was peripheral blood, obtained on day 0 of AZD1222 vaccination. The source of these receptors is an adult in good health.

The chain joins TRBV7-2 to TRBJ2-1; no reliable D call. Trimming stripped 1 base from V and 3 bases from J, with 10 bases between. Germline values: CDR1 SGHTA, CDR2 FQGNSA. The CDR3 is 15 amino acids. CDR3 bases: TGTGCCAGCAGCTTAGGCAGGAACCTCTACAATGAGCAGTTCTTC. Protein product: CASSLGRNLYNEQFF.

The rearrangement uses TRBV5-4 and TRBJ2-1, with D possibly matching TRBD2 (6 bases). Trimming cost V 3 bases and J 4 bases, with 11 bases left between them. This CDR3 spans 14 amino acids. CDR1 and CDR2 from the germline V gene are SGHNT and YYREEE (reference sequence). The CDR3 reads CASSSVSGYNEQFF. The CDR3, as DNA: TGTGCCAGCAGCTCAGTTAGCGGTTACAATGAGCAGTTCTTC.

This chain links TRBV5-1 with TRBJ1-5; 8 bases align to TRBD1. The CDR3 loop spans 15 amino acids. The V segment lost 0 bases and the J segment 7 bases; nucleotides outside the gene matches: 6. Looked up from germline, CDR1 is SGHRS and CDR2 is YFSETQ. The CDR3 loop is CASSLDTGGGQPQHF. CDR3 nucleotide sequence: TGCGCCAGCAGCTTGGATACAGGGGGAGGGCAGCCCCAGCATTTT.

The chain recombines TRBV7-2 with TRBJ1-3; 7 bases line up with TRBD1. Unmatched junction bases numbered 19, after V lost 0 bases and J lost 5 bases. CDR1 and CDR2 from the germline V gene are SGHTA and FQGNSA. The CDR3 has 20 amino acids. The CDR3 region is CASSLAALTSRQGLRNTIYF. CDR3 in DNA: TGTGCCAGCAGCTTAGCGGCATTAACCTCACGACAGGGATTAAGAAACACCATATATTTT. Complete variable domain (other parts from reference TRBV7-2 and TRBJ1-3): GAGVSQSPSNKVTEKGKDVELRCDPISGHTALYWYRQSLGQGLEFLIYFQGNSAPDKSGLPSDRFSAERTGGSVSTLTIQRTQQEDSAVYLCASSLAALTSRQGLRNTIYFGEGSWLTVV.

This chain connects TRBV6-6 to TRBJ1-3; D possibly corresponds to TRBD1 (5 bases). The CDR3 runs to 14 residues. Germline V gives CDR1 MNHNY, CDR2 SVGAGI (reference sequence). The V gene lost 6 bases and the J gene lost 0 bases, with 9 bases spanning the gap. The DNA of the CDR3 is TGTGCCAGCAGACTGACAGTCTCTGGAAACACCATATATTTT. This gives the protein CASRLTVSGNTIYF.

The rearrangement uses TRBV7-9 and TRBJ2-2; the match to TRBD1 covers 7 bases. The CDR3 has 13 amino acids. Germline assignment: CDR1 SEHNR and CDR2 FQNEAQ (reference sequence). The trim removed 9 bases at V and 1 base at J, leaving 2 bases unmatched. The CDR3 loop is CASRQGNTGELFF. CDR3 nucleotide sequence: TGTGCCAGTCGACAGGGGAACACCGGGGAGCTGTTTTTT. Looking up the rest from reference TRBV7-9 and TRBJ2-2 gives the full variable domain: DTGVSQNPRHKITKRGQNVTFRCDPISEHNRLYWYRQTLGQGPEFLTYFQNEAQLEKSRLLSDRFSAERPKGSFSTLEIQRTEQGDSAMYLCASRQGNTGELFFGEGSRLTVL.

The gene calls are TRBV15 and TRBJ2-1; 9 bases are shared with TRBD1. The germline V gene has CDR1 LNHNV and CDR2 YYDKDF (reference sequence). This CDR3 spans 15 amino acids. The V gene end was trimmed by 5 bases and the J gene end by 5 bases; junction bases not matched to a gene: 7. This CDR3 reads CATSYDRGGNNEQFF. CDR3 DNA: TGTGCCACCAGCTACGACAGGGGGGGAAACAATGAGCAGTTCTTC.

This chain uses TRBV7-3 with TRBJ2-7; perhaps TRBD2 as D (6 bases). Germline-derived CDR1 and CDR2 are SGHTA and FQGTGA. V was cut by 0 bases and J by 7 bases, with 13 bases left in between. The CDR3 totals 14 residues. This CDR3 is CASSLTAGGREQYF. In nucleotides, the CDR3 is TGTGCCAGCAGCTTAACGGCCGGGGGTCGGGAGCAGTACTTC.